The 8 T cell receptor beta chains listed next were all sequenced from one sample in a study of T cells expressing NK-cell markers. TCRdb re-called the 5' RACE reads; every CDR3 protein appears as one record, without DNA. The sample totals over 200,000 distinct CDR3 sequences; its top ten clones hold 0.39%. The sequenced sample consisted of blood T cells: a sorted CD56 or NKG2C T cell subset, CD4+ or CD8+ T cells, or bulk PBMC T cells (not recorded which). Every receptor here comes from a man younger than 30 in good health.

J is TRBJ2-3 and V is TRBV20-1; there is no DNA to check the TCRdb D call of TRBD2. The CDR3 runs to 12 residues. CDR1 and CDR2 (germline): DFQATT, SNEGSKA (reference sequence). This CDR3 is CSLAARTDTQYF.

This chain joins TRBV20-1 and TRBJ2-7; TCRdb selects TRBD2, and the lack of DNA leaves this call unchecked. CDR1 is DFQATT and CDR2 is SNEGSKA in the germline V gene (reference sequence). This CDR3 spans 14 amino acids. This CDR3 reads CSVNSGTLSYEQYF.

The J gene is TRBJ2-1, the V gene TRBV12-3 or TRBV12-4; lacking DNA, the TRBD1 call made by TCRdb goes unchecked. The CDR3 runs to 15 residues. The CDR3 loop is CASSRGLGSYNEQFF.

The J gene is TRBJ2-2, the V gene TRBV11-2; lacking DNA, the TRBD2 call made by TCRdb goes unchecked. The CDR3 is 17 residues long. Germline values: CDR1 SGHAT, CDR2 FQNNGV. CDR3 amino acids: CASRTLAKRGNTGELFF.

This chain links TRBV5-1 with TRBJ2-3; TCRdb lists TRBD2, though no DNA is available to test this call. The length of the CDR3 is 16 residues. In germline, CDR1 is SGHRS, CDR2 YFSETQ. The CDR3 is CASSSAGTSGSNTQYF.

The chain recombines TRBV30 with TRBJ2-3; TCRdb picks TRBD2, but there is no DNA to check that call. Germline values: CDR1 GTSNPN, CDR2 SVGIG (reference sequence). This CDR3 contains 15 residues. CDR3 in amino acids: CAWIRTSGRTDTQYF. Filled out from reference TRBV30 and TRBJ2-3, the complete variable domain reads SQTIHQWPATLVQPVGSPLSLECTVEGTSNPNLYWYRQAAGRGLQLLFYSVGIGQISSEVPQNLSASRPQDRQFILSSKKLLLSDSGFYLCAWIRTSGRTDTQYFGPGTRLTVL.

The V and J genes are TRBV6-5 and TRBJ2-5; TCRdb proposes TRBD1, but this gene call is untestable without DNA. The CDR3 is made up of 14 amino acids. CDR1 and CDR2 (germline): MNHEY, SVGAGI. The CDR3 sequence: CASSYSRDGGTQYF.

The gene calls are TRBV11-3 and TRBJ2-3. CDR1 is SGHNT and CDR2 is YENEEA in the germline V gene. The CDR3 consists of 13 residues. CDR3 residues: CASSTEGPDTQYF.